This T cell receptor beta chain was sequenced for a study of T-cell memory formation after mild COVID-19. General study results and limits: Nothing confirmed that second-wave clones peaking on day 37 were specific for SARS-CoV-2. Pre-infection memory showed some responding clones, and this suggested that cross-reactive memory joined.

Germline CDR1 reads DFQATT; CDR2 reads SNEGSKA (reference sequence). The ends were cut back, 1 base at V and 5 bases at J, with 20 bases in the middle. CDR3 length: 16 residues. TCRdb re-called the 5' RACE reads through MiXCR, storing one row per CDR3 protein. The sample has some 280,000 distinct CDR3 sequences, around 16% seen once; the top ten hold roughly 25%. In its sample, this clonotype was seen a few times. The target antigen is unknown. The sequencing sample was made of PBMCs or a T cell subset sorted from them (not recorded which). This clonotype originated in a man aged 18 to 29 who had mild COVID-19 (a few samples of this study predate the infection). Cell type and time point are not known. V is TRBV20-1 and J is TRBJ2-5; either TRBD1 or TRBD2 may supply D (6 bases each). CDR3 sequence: CSARAAGVGGPETQYF. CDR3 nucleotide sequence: TGCAGTGCTAGAGCGGCAGGCGTGGGGGGCCCTGAGACCCAGTACTTC.